These T cell receptor beta chains were read from a single sample in a study of CXCR3-negative and CXCR3-positive naive CD8 T cells. TCRdb re-called the 5' RACE reads; every CDR3 protein appears as one record, without DNA. The sample's table shows fewer than 6,500 distinct CDR3 sequences. The material sequenced was naive CXCR3+ CD8+ T cells from blood. These TCRs come from a human donor in good health. Some clones in this sample may be carry-over from other donors' samples. Both conserved end residues are part of each CDR3. The order of the fields is V gene, clone size, J gene, CDR3 protein. A clone size is listed for some rows: how often the clone was seen (once, few, many), or a class if it is expanded.

TRBV3-1	medium-sized	TRBJ2-2	CASSPGLHTGELFF
TRBV5-1	NA	TRBJ2-7	CASSFSRDEQYF
TRBV2	NA	TRBJ2-5	CASTQGWDSETQYF
TRBV20-1	medium-sized	TRBJ2-1	CSAREVAASYNEQFF
TRBV27	medium-sized	TRBJ2-3	CARGVTGQGDTQYF
TRBV29-1	medium-sized	TRBJ2-7	CSAQVAGEYEQYF
TRBV9	medium-sized	TRBJ2-1	CASSVVEKAYNEQFF
TRBV6-5	NA	TRBJ2-1	CASSYLGGDEQFF
TRBV29-1	medium-sized	TRBJ2-7	CSVEAATSGGDYEQYF
TRBV11-2	NA	TRBJ2-7	CASSLAQVNEQYF
TRBV12-5	NA	TRBJ2-1	CASGLVAAENYNEQFF
TRBV20-1	medium-sized	TRBJ2-1	CSSTGRDEQFF
TRBV29-1	medium-sized	TRBJ2-6	CSVPYPAGANVLTF
TRBV4-3	NA	TRBJ1-4	CASSQDRGEKLFF
TRBV29-1	medium-sized	TRBJ1-1	CSVWLGTGPMETEAFF
TRBV12-3/TRBV12-4	medium-sized	TRBJ1-1	CASRNQIGGMTEAFF
TRBV7-3	NA	TRBJ2-3	CASSRTGTDTQYF
TRBV7-3	medium-sized	TRBJ2-2	CASSLTGTYNTGELFF
TRBV20-1	NA	TRBJ2-7	CSAPLGAGGPLSYEQYF
TRBV18	NA	TRBJ2-7	CASSNTATGSSYEQYF
TRBV2	NA	TRBJ2-3	CASSLGGTSTDTQYF
TRBV5-1	NA	TRBJ1-1	CASSLGTTNTEAFF
TRBV5-1	NA	TRBJ2-2	CASSFRDGNTGELFF
TRBV11-1	NA	TRBJ2-7	CPGTGVVYEQYF
TRBV6-5	medium-sized	TRBJ1-2	CASSYPGFYGYTF
TRBV7-2	NA	TRBJ2-3	CASSPTSGRLDTQYF
TRBV5-5	NA	TRBJ1-2	CASTADWTNYGYTF
TRBV5-1	NA	TRBJ2-1	CASSFLGTVDLTYNEQFF
TRBV5-1	medium-sized	TRBJ1-1	CASSWRGRSAMNTEAFF
TRBV18	medium-sized	TRBJ2-1	CASYSTAGVTYNEQFF
TRBV25-1	NA	TRBJ2-3	CASRTGVEAWGTDTQYF
TRBV3-1	NA	TRBJ2-7	CASSQDGSRYEQYF
TRBV28	NA	TRBJ1-1	CASSLFYSDMNTEAFF
TRBV7-9	NA	TRBJ2-2	CASSLEQAMGELFF
TRBV5-1	medium-sized	TRBJ1-1	CASSLNPREEAFF
TRBV29-1	NA	TRBJ2-7	CSVEDAVWNEQYF
TRBV18	NA	TRBJ2-5	CASSPKDSEETQYF
TRBV29-1	NA	TRBJ2-2	CSVITGADGELFF
TRBV29-1	NA	TRBJ2-1	CSVELAPYNEQFF
TRBV20-1	medium-sized	TRBJ2-7	CSAAGWSSSYEQYF
TRBV6-5	NA	TRBJ2-1	CASRYGESYNEQFF